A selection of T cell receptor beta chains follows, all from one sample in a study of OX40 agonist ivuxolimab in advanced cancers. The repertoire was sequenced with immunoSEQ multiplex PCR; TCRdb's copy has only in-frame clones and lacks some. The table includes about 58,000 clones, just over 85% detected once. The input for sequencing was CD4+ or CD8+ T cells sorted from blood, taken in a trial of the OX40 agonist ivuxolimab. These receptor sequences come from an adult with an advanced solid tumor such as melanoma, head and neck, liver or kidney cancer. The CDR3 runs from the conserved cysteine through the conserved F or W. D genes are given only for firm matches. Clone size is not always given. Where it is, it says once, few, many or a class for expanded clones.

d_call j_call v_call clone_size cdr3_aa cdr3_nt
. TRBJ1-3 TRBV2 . CASSETGLSGNTIYF TGTGCCAGCAGTGAAACGGGGCTCTCTGGAAACACCATATATTTT
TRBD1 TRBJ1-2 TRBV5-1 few CASREGQTNYGYTF TGCGCCAGCAGGGAGGGACAGACAAACTATGGCTACACCTTC
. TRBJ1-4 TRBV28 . CASSTAGEKLFF TGTGCCAGCTCTACGGCCGGAGAAAAACTGTTTTTT
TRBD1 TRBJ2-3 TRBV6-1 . CATHRTGRTDTQYF TGTGCCACCCACCGGACAGGCCGCACAGATACGCAGTATTTT
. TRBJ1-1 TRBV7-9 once CASSLGGGRDAFF TGTGCCAGCAGCTTAGGGGGCGGAAGGGACGCTTTCTTT
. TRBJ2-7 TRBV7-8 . CASSLDEQYF TGTGCCAGCAGCTTAGACGAGCAGTACTTC
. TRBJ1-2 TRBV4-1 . CASSLSGSRQINYGYTF TGCGCCAGCAGCCTAAGCGGTAGTCGACAGATTAACTATGGCTACACCTTC
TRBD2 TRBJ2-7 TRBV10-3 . CAISRYNSGSSYEQYF TGTGCCATCAGTCGTTACAATAGCGGGAGCTCCTACGAGCAGTACTTC
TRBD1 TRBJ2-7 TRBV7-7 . CASSPGTGRGEQYF TGTGCCAGCAGCCCCGGGACAGGGCGAGGCGAGCAGTACTTC
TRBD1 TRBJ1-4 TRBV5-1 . CASSLAGQGAGEKLFF TGCGCCAGCAGCTTGGCGGGACAGGGGGCCGGGGAAAAACTGTTTTTT
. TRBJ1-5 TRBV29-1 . CSVVETGNQPQHF TGCAGCGTTGTTGAAACTGGCAATCAGCCCCAGCATTTT
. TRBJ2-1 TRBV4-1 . CASSQLDTPNLYNEQFF TGCGCCAGCAGCCAATTAGACACCCCGAACCTGTACAATGAGCAGTTCTTC
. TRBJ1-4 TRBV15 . CATSRAGTANEKLFF TGTGCCACCAGCAGAGCAGGGACGGCTAATGAAAAACTGTTTTTT
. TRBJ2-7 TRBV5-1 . CASSLFGGPYEQYF TGCGCCAGCAGCTTGTTCGGGGGCCCCTACGAGCAGTACTTC
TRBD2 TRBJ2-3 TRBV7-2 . CASSASSGGDRSTDTQYF TGTGCCAGCAGCGCCTCTAGCGGGGGGGACCGAAGCACAGATACGCAGTATTTT
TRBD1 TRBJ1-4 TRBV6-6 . CASSRRQGSNEKLFF TGTGCCAGCAGTCGCCGACAGGGATCTAACGAAAAACTGTTTTTT
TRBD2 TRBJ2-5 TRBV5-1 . CASSPKRGGRETQYF TGCGCCAGCAGCCCTAAGCGGGGGGGACGAGAGACCCAGTACTTC
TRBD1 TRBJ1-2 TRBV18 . CASSPDRDYGYTF TGTGCCAGCTCGCCGGACAGGGACTATGGCTACACCTTC
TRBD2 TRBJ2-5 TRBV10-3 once CASQLAGAETQYF TGTGCCTCCCAACTAGCGGGGGCGGAGACCCAGTACTTC
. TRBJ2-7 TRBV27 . CASSLSRGTGQYF TGTGCCAGCAGTTTATCAAGGGGTACAGGGCAGTACTTC
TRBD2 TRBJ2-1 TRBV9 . CASSATGTRAQFF TGTGCCAGCAGCGCAACCGGGACTAGGGCGCAGTTCTTC
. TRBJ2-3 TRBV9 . CASSPQLGTTDTQYF TGTGCCAGCAGCCCGCAACTCGGGACTACAGATACGCAGTATTTT
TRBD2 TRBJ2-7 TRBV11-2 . CASSPAGRYEQYF TGTGCCAGCAGCCCAGCGGGGCGATACGAGCAGTACTTC
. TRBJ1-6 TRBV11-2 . CASSLNSAPLHF TGTGCCAGCAGCTTAAATTCGGCACCCCTCCACTTT
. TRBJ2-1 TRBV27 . CASSPRAVRFNEQFF TGTGCCAGCAGTCCGAGGGCCGTACGGTTCAATGAGCAGTTCTTC
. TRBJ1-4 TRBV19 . CASSMWGVVGEKLFF TGTGCCAGTAGTATGTGGGGTGTAGTAGGTGAAAAACTGTTTTTT
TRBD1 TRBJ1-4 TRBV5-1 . CASSRGTGGNEKLFF TGCGCCAGCAGCCGTGGGACAGGGGGTAATGAAAAACTGTTTTTT
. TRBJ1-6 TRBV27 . CASQRGSSYNSPLHF TGTGCCAGCCAACGTGGGAGCTCCTATAATTCACCCCTCCACTTT
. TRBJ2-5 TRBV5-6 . CASSRIGGLGETQYF TGTGCCAGCAGTAGGATCGGTGGCCTAGGGGAGACCCAGTACTTC
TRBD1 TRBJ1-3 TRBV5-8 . CASSLYGTGGFSSGNTIYF TGTGCCAGCAGCTTATACGGGACAGGGGGCTTTAGCTCTGGAAACACCATATATTTT
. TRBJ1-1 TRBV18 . CASSRTANTEAFF TGTGCCAGCTCACGGACAGCGAACACTGAAGCTTTCTTT
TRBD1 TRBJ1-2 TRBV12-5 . CASGLGQGAHYGYTF TGTGCTAGTGGTTTGGGACAGGGGGCCCACTATGGCTACACCTTC
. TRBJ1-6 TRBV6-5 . CASARSSFSPLHF TGTGCCAGCGCCAGGAGCTCGTTTTCACCCCTCCACTTT
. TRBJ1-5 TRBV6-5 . CASSYGAEGLGPQHF TGTGCCAGCAGTTATGGGGCAGAGGGACTAGGGCCCCAGCATTTT
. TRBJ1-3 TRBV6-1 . CASSENPGASGNTIYF TGTGCCAGCAGTGAAAACCCGGGGGCGTCTGGAAACACCATATATTTT
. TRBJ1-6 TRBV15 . CATSPAPNYNSPLHF TGTGCCACCAGCCCTGCGCCGAACTATAATTCACCCCTCCACTTT
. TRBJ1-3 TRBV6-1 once CASSEASSGAGNTIYF TGTGCCAGCAGTGAAGCCTCTTCAGGGGCTGGAAACACCATATATTTT
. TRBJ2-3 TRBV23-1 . CANKDNTDTQYF TGCGCCAATAAAGACAACACAGATACGCAGTATTTT
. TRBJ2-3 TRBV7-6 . CASSLAAGRTDTQYF TGTGCCAGCAGCTTAGCGGCAGGGCGGACAGATACGCAGTATTTT
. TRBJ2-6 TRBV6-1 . CASSENPGTSGANVLTF TGTGCCAGCAGTGAGAATCCCGGGACCTCTGGGGCCAACGTCCTGACTTTC
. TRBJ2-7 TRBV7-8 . CASSINRAEQYF TGTGCCAGCAGCATCAACAGGGCCGAGCAGTACTTC
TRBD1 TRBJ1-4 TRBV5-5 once CASSLGKGQGAPNEKLFF TGTGCCAGCAGTCTGGGGAAGGGACAGGGGGCGCCTAATGAAAAACTGTTTTTT
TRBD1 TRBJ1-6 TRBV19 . CASSGPGTGDSPLHF TGTGCCAGTAGTGGGCCCGGGACAGGGGATTCACCCCTCCACTTT
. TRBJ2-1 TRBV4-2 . CASSQDGVGKEFF TGTGCCAGCAGCCAAGACGGGGTAGGGAAGGAGTTCTTC
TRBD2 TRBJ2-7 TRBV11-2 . CASREPGGANRYEQYF TGTGCCAGCAGAGAACCGGGGGGGGCGAATCGGTACGAGCAGTACTTC
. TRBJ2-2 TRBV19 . CASSIYGGQTGELFF TGTGCCAGTAGTATATACGGGGGGCAGACCGGGGAGCTGTTTTTT
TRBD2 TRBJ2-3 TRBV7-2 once CASSLGLAGGGTDTQYF TGTGCCAGCAGCTTAGGACTAGCGGGGGGCGGCACAGATACGCAGTATTTT
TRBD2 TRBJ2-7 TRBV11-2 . CASSLDLLAGGSYEQYF TGTGCCAGCAGCTTAGACCTTCTAGCGGGGGGGTCCTACGAGCAGTACTTC
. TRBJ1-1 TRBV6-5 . CASSEPSPQAFF TGTGCCAGCAGTGAACCAAGTCCCCAAGCTTTCTTT
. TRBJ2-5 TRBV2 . CASSGDNQETQYF TGTGCCAGCAGTGGGGACAACCAAGAGACCCAGTACTTC
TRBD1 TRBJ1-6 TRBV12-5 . CASARGVDRSRGNSPLHF TGTGCTAGTGCCCGGGGGGTGGACAGGAGTCGGGGTAATTCACCCCTCCACTTT
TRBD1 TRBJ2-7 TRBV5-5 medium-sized CASSLNPTGAPYEQYF TGTGCCAGCAGCTTGAATCCGACAGGGGCCCCCTACGAGCAGTACTTC
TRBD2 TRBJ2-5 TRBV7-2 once CASRLGLVGETQYF TGTGCCAGCAGGCTAGGACTAGTGGGAGAGACCCAGTACTTC
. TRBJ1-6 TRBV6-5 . CASSYSGGSYNSPLHF TGTGCCAGCAGTTACTCAGGGGGGTCCTATAATTCACCCCTCCACTTT
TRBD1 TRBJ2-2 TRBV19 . CASSTKTGVNTGELFF TGTGCCAGTAGTACCAAAACAGGGGTGAACACCGGGGAGCTGTTTTTT
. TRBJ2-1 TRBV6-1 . CASSERSRFNEQFF TGTGCCAGCAGTGAAAGATCCCGGTTCAATGAGCAGTTCTTC
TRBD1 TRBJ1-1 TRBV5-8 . CASSVWTGSLSTEAFF TGTGCCAGCAGCGTGTGGACAGGGAGTTTGAGCACTGAAGCTTTCTTT
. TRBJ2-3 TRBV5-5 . CASSLGPGARTDTQYF TGTGCCAGCAGCTTAGGGCCCGGGGCGCGTACAGATACGCAGTATTTT
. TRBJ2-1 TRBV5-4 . CASSLGTNPYNEQFF TGTGCCAGCAGCTTGGGGACAAATCCCTACAATGAGCAGTTCTTC